The subject of this entry is one T cell receptor (beta chain). The record originates from a study of CD8 T cells in Susac syndrome. The length of the CDR3 is 14 residues. CDR1 is PRHDT, CDR2 FYEKMQ, per germline (reference sequence). The trim removed 5 bases at V and 10 bases at J, leaving 7 bases unmatched. RNA, at about 0.5 to 1 ug, was reverse transcribed with random hexamers. TCRdb re-derived calls from the immunoSEQ multiplex PCR reads in MiXCR, one entry per CDR3 protein. The table records roughly 50,000 distinct CDR3 sequences, about 92% of them present only once. The chain is built from TRBV13 and TRBJ2-1; the match to TRBD1 covers 11 bases. This clonotype was sampled from a human donor in good health. Sequenced sample: CD8+ T cells from PBMCs. The CDR3 is CASSPRTGGGEQFF. DNA for the CDR3: TGTGCCAGCAGCCCTAGGACAGGGGGCGGAGAGCAGTTCTTC.